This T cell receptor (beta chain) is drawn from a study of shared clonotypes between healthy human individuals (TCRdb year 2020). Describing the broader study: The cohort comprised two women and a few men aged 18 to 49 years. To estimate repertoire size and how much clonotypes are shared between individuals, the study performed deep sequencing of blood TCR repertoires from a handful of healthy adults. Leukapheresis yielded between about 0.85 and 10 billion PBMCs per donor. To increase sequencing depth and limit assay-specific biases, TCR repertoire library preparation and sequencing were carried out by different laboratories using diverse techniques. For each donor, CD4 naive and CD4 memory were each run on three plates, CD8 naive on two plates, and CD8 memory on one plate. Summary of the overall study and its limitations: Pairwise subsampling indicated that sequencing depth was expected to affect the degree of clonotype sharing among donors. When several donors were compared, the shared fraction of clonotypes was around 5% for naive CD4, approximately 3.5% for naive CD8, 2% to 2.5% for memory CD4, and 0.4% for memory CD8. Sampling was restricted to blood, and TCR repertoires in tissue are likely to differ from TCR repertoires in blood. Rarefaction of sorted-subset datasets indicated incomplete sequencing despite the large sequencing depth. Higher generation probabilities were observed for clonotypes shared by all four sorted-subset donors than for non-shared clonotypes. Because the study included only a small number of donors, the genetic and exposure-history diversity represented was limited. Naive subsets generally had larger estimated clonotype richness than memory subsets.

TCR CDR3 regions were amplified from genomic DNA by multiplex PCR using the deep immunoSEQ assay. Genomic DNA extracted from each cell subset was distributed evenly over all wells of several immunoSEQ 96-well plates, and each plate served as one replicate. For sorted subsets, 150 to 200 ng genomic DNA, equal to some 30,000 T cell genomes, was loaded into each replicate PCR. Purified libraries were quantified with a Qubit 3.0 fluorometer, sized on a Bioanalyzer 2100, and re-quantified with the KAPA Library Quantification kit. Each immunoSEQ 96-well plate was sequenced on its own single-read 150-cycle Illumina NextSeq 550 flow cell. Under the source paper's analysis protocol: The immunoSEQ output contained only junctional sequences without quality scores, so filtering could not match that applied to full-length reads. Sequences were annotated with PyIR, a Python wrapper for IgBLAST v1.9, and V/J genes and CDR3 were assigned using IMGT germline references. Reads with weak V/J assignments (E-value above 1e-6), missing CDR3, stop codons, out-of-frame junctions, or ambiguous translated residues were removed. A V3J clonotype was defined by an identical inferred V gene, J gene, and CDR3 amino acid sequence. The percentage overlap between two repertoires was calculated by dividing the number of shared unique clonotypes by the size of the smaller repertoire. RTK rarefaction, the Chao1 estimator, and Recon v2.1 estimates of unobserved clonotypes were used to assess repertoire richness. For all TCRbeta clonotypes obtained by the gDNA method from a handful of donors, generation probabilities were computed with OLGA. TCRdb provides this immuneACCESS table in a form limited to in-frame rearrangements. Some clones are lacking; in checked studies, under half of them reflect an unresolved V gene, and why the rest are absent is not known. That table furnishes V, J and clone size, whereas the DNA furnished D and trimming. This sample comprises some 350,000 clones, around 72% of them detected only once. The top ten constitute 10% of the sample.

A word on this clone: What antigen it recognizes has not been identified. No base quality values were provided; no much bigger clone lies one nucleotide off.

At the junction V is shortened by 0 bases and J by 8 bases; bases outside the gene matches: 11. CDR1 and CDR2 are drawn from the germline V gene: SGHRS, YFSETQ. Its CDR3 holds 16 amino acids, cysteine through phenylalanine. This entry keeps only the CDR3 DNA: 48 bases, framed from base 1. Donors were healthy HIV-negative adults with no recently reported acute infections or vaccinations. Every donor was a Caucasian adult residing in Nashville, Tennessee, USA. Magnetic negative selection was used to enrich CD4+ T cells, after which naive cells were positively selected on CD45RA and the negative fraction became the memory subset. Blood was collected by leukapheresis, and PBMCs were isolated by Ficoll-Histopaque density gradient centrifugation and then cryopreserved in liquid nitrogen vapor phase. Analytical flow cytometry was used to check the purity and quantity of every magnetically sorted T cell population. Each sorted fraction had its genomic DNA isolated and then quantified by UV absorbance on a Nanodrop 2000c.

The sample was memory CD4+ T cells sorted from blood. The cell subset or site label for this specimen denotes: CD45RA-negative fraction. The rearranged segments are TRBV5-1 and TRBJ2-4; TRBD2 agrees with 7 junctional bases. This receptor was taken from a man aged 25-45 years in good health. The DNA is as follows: TGCGCCAGCAGCTTGGCCATGGGGTCGGGGAGGGACATTCAGTACTTC. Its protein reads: CASSLAMGSGRDIQYF.